These 28 T cell receptor beta chains were sequenced from one sample in a study of shared clonotypes between healthy human individuals. Libraries were prepared by immunoSEQ multiplex PCR; TCRdb keeps only in-frame clonotypes and omits some of them. The sample includes over 850,000 clones, 75% to 80% of them seen just once. Input material: memory CD4+ T cells from PBMCs. Documented subset: CD45RA-negative fraction. Receptors were obtained from a man between 18 and 29 years old in good health. Some clones in this sample may be carry-over from other donors' samples.

V usage is TRBV30 and J usage is TRBJ1-4; D is ambiguous. Trimming removed 0 bases at V and 10 bases at J, with 18 bases between. The CDR3 runs to 15 residues. Per the germline V gene, CDR1 is GTSNPN and CDR2 is SVGIG (reference sequence). DNA of the CDR3: TGTGCCTGGAGTGTAGGTGCCCAGTCTATGCGAAAACTGTTTTTT. This translates into CAWSVGAQSMRKLFF. The full variable domain, with the rest looked up from reference TRBV30 and TRBJ1-4, is SQTIHQWPATLVQPVGSPLSLECTVEGTSNPNLYWYRQAAGRGLQLLFYSVGIGQISSEVPQNLSASRPQDRQFILSSKKLLLSDSGFYLCAWSVGAQSMRKLFFGSGTQLSVL.

The chain combines TRBV7-9 with TRBJ1-5, with TRBD1 matching 7 bases. Germline loops: CDR1 SEHNR, CDR2 FQNEAQ (reference sequence). This CDR3 spans 15 amino acids. Trimming took 5 bases from V and 3 from J; bases not matched to a gene: 7. The CDR3 protein is CASSQTGTTNQPQHF. The CDR3 DNA sequence: TGTGCCAGCAGCCAGACAGGGACGACCAATCAGCCCCAGCATTTT.

The rearrangement uses TRBV11-1 and TRBJ2-5, with 8 positions matching TRBD1. The junction had 6 bases not matched to a gene; V was cut back by 5 bases and J by 4 bases. Germline V gene lookup returns CDR1 SGHAT and CDR2 FQDESV (reference sequence). The CDR3 runs 14 residues. CDR3 DNA sequence: TGTGCCAGCAGCCGGACAGGGTCAACAGAGACCCAGTACTTC. Translated: CASSRTGSTETQYF.

The genes are TRBV6-6 and TRBJ2-1; D possibly corresponds to TRBD2 (5 bases). The germline CDR1 and CDR2 sequences are MNHNY and SVGAGI (reference sequence). CDR3 size: 15 residues. With 5 bases removed from V and 0 bases from J, the gap between germline ends came to 11 bases. CDR3 region: CASSTPGSSYNEQFF. For the CDR3, the DNA is TGTGCCAGCAGTACTCCGGGGAGCTCCTACAATGAGCAGTTCTTC.

J is TRBJ2-5 and V is TRBV15; perhaps TRBD2 as D (7 bases). Trimming took 3 bases from V and 4 from J, leaving 12 bases between them. The CDR3 contains 14 residues. Germline lookup yields CDR1 LNHNV and CDR2 YYDKDF (reference sequence). The CDR3 loop reads CATSRYREGETQYF. Written as DNA, the CDR3 is TGTGCCACCAGCAGGTACAGGGAGGGAGAGACCCAGTACTTC.

V and J are TRBV11-2 and TRBJ2-5, with D perhaps TRBD2 (5 bases). The CDR3 totals 15 residues. Per germline, CDR1 SGHAT and CDR2 FQNNGV. V shed 5 bases and J shed 2 bases, with 15 bases lying between them. CDR3 bases: TGTGCCAGCAGCGGAGGAACCCACCCTCAAGAGACCCAGTACTTC. Translation gives CASSGGTHPQETQYF.

The chain combines TRBV4-2 with TRBJ2-2; D perhaps matches TRBD2 (5 bases). CDR1 and CDR2 (germline): LGHNA, YNFKEQ. The CDR3 is made up of 15 amino acids. The V end lost 7 bases, the J end lost 1 base, and 13 bases lay between the germline ends. The CDR3 nucleotides read TGTGCCAGCACCAATTTGCGGGTGAACACCGGGGAGCTGTTTTTT. It translates to CASTNLRVNTGELFF.

This chain connects TRBV5-1 to TRBJ2-5; 14 nucleotides align to TRBD2. This CDR3 comprises 19 residues. The V gene's germline CDR1 is SGHRS and CDR2 YFSETQ. V trimming: 0 bases; J trimming: 2 bases; junction bases outside the gene matches: 9. The CDR3 nucleotides are TGCGCCAGCAGCTTGGCTATCGGACTAGCGGGAGGACAACAAGAGACCCAGTACTTC. This sequence encodes CASSLAIGLAGGQQETQYF.

The V gene is TRBV15, the J gene TRBJ1-1, with D possibly TRBD1 on 6 matching bases. The ends were cut back, 6 bases at V and 4 bases at J, with 15 bases in the middle. The CDR3 runs 14 residues. The germline gives CDR1 LNHNV, CDR2 YYDKDF (reference sequence). CDR3 protein: CATRIQGSGTEAFF. Here the CDR3 DNA reads TGTGCCACCAGGATACAGGGTAGCGGCACTGAAGCTTTCTTT.

On this clone itself: A far larger clone is one base from this, pointing to a likely read error. The chain is built from TRBV5-4 and TRBJ2-1, with TRBD2 as a possible D gene (6 bases). This CDR3 comprises 14 residues. V lost 4 bases and J 5 bases, leaving 13 bases between the germline ends. CDR1 is SGHNT and CDR2 is YYREEE in the germline V gene (reference sequence). The chain's CDR3 is CASSNVGLNNEQFF. In nucleotides, the CDR3 is TGTGCCAGCAGCAACGTAGGACTAAACAATGAGCAGTTCTTC.

The chain uses TRBV11-3 and TRBJ2-1; D is unclear. This CDR3 contains 13 residues. Per germline, CDR1 SGHNT and CDR2 YENEEA. V gave up 6 bases and J gave up 4 bases, with 10 bases separating them. CDR3 sequence (DNA): TGTGCCAGCAGTCCGACGGGTTACAATGAGCAGTTCTTC. It translates to CASSPTGYNEQFF.

The V call is TRBV7-2, the J call TRBJ2-5; 8 bases agree with TRBD1. Germline assignment: CDR1 SGHTA and CDR2 FQGNSA. The CDR3 totals 13 residues. V was clipped by 8 bases and J by 2 bases; unmatched bases: 4. The CDR3 protein is CASSGQGQETQYF. DNA of the CDR3: TGTGCCAGCTCCGGACAGGGTCAAGAGACCCAGTACTTC.

This rearrangement joins TRBV7-9 to TRBJ1-4, with TRBD1 identical over 10 bases. CDR1 SEHNR and CDR2 FQNEAQ come from the germline V gene (reference sequence). This CDR3 spans 14 amino acids. V dropped 5 bases and J dropped 10; count of bases not matched to a gene: 7. Here the CDR3 DNA reads TGTGCCAGCAGCCTCGGGACAGGGGTAGCAAAACTGTTTTTT. It is translated as CASSLGTGVAKLFF.

The gene calls are TRBV19 and TRBJ1-2; 8 nucleotides line up with TRBD1. CDR3 length: 14 residues. Germline CDR1 LNHDA, CDR2 SQIVND (reference sequence). V trimming: 3 bases; J trimming: 7 bases; junction bases outside the gene matches: 7. Here the CDR3 reads CASSIGSGGFGYTF. The CDR3 bases are TGTGCCAGTAGTATTGGGTCAGGGGGCTTTGGCTACACCTTC.

The chain joins TRBV4-2 to TRBJ2-1; D is uncertain. Trimming left V 0 bases short and J 3 bases short, with 9 bases between. The CDR3 runs 15 residues. Germline V gene lookup returns CDR1 LGHNA and CDR2 YNFKEQ. CDR3 DNA sequence: TGTGCCAGCAGCCAAGATCTTTACAACTACAATGAGCAGTTCTTC. This sequence encodes CASSQDLYNYNEQFF.

The chain uses TRBV18 and TRBJ2-5, with 16 nucleotides matching TRBD2. The CDR3 contains 18 residues. The ends lost 4 bases at V and 4 bases at J; junction bases unmatched: 9. Germline loops: CDR1 KGHSH, CDR2 LQKENI. CDR3 bases: TGTGCCAGCTCACTCGGGACTAGCGGGAGGGCCATCACAGAGACCCAGTACTTC. Protein product: CASSLGTSGRAITETQYF.

The chain combines TRBV28 with TRBJ1-4; 7 bases align to TRBD1. V lost 5 bases, J lost 3 bases, and 6 bases stayed unmatched. The germline V gene encodes CDR1 MDHEN and CDR2 SYDVKM. The CDR3 sequence is 15 residues long. The CDR3 nucleotides are TGTGCCAGCAGTCGAGGGGGCGCATCTAATGAAAAACTGTTTTTT. It yields the protein CASSRGGASNEKLFF.

This chain links TRBV14 with TRBJ2-1; TRBD2 is a possible D gene (6 bases). The CDR3 spans 16 residues. Trimming removed 1 base from V and 5 bases from J, with 15 bases in between. Germline values: CDR1 SGHDN, CDR2 FVKESK. CDR3 amino acids: CASSQGRGGSHNEQFF. The CDR3 coding sequence is TGTGCCAGCAGCCAAGGGAGGGGCGGTAGCCACAATGAGCAGTTCTTC.

The chain has TRBV5-1 and TRBJ2-1; 8 bases line up with TRBD2. Germline values: CDR1 SGHRS, CDR2 YFSETQ. The CDR3 has 14 amino acids. V shed 0 bases, J shed 10 bases, and the junction held 6 bases outside the gene matches. The CDR3 spells CASSLALAAAEQFF. Here the CDR3 DNA reads TGCGCCAGCAGCTTGGCACTAGCGGCGGCCGAGCAGTTCTTC.

CDR3 sequence reads: CASSAGRGVYEQYF. Written as DNA, the CDR3 is TGTGCCAGCAGTGCCGGCCGTGGAGTTTACGAGCAGTACTTC. The chain couples TRBV6-1 to TRBJ2-7; the D is unclear. Trimming removed 4 bases from V and 4 bases from J, with 14 bases in between. CDR3 length: 14 amino acids. Germline values: CDR1 MNHNS, CDR2 SASEGT.

Regarding this clone: Other nucleotide sequences in the sample specify the same CDR3. The chain couples TRBV29-1 to TRBJ2-3; D uncertain. The CDR3 consists of 12 residues. The germline V gene has CDR1 SQVTM and CDR2 ANQGSEA. V shed 3 bases and J shed 3 bases, with 7 bases lying between them. In DNA, the CDR3 is TGCAGCGTTGACCCCGGGACAGATACGCAGTATTTT. This encodes CSVDPGTDTQYF.

This clone was observed a few times. V and J are TRBV30 and TRBJ1-6; no reliable D call. CDR1 is GTSNPN, CDR2 SVGIG, per germline (reference sequence). CDR3 length equals 13 residues. Trimming left V 5 bases short and J 10 bases short, with 15 bases between. CDR3 sequence (DNA): TGTGCCTGGGATGACCGCTCCAGGTCACCCCTCCACTTT. It yields the protein CAWDDRSRSPLHF.

This clone was detected once. The V call is TRBV15, the J call TRBJ1-1, with D possibly TRBD1 on 5 matching bases. The CDR3 covers 15 residues. Germline values: CDR1 LNHNV, CDR2 YYDKDF (reference sequence). Trimming shortened V by 1 base and J by 1 base, and 10 bases separated the two germline ends. The chain's CDR3 is CATSRGGYSNTEAFF. The CDR3 DNA reads as TGTGCCACCAGCAGAGGGGGGTATTCGAACACTGAAGCTTTCTTT.

The chain combines TRBV5-1 with TRBJ2-2; a weak D match, TRBD1 (6 bases). V lost 5 bases and J 4 bases, leaving 12 bases between the germline ends. The CDR3 is made up of 14 amino acids. Germline-derived CDR1 and CDR2 are SGHRS and YFSETQ. The CDR3 bases are TGCGCCAGCAGTCCACAGGGCCTCACCGGGGAGCTGTTTTTT. Amino acids: CASSPQGLTGELFF. Variable domain in full (rest from reference TRBV5-1 and TRBJ2-2): KAGVTQTPRYLIKTRGQQVTLSCSPISGHRSVSWYQQTPGQGLQFLFEYFSETQRNKGNFPGRFSGRQFSNSRSEMNVSTLELGDSALYLCASSPQGLTGELFFGEGSRLTVL.

This chain connects TRBV28 to TRBJ2-7; perhaps D is TRBD1 or TRBD2 (5 bases each). The CDR3 is 14 residues long. The germline V and J ends were trimmed by 7 bases and 1 base, with 14 bases remaining between them. Germline V gives CDR1 MDHEN, CDR2 SYDVKM. The CDR3 nucleotides are TGTGCCAGCATCGACGGGGCCGTTTCCTACGAGCAGTACTTC. Its protein product is CASIDGAVSYEQYF. The complete variable domain, with remaining parts taken from reference TRBV28 and TRBJ2-7, reads DVKVTQSSRYLVKRTGEKVFLECVQDMDHENMFWYRQDPGLGLRLIYFSYDVKMKEKGDIPEGYSVSREKKERFSLILESASTNQTSMYLCASIDGAVSYEQYFGPGTRLTVT.

The genes are TRBV7-2 and TRBJ1-2; 8 bases fit TRBD1. CDR1 SGHTA and CDR2 FQGNSA come from the germline V gene. J gave up 6 bases and V 5 bases, and 8 bases lay outside the gene matches. The CDR3 is 14 amino acids. CDR3 nucleotide sequence: TGTGCCAGCAGCCGACAGGGGTTGGGGGATGGCTACACCTTC. Residues: CASSRQGLGDGYTF.

The chain carries TRBV5-6 and TRBJ1-1; a possible D gene is TRBD1 (6 bases). The CDR3 covers 14 residues. Trimming pared 4 bases from V and 1 base from J, leaving 11 bases between. Germline CDR1 is SGHDT and CDR2 is YYEEEE. The CDR3 DNA sequence: TGTGCCAGCAGCCTGGGACACCAGAACACTGAAGCTTTCTTT. Translating it yields CASSLGHQNTEAFF.

V is TRBV10-1 and J is TRBJ2-7; 9 nucleotides line up with TRBD2. The CDR3 length is 15 residues. Germline loops: CDR1 WNHNN, CDR2 SYGVQD (reference sequence). V shed 4 bases and J 0 bases; nucleotides not matched to a gene: 4. Here the CDR3 reads CASSAIAGVSYEQYF. Written as DNA, the CDR3 is TGCGCCAGCAGTGCTATAGCGGGGGTCTCCTACGAGCAGTACTTC.